These 27 T cell receptor beta chains were all obtained from the same sample, sequenced in a study of blood T cell repertoires in COVID-19. Generated by immunoSEQ multiplex PCR, the TCRdb table keeps only in-frame clones and is missing some. The sample lists 45,000 to 70,000 clones, about 86% occurring once. Sequenced material: peripheral blood. Source of these receptors: a woman in her sixties or seventies with COVID-19, enrolled during active disease.

The chain carries TRBV29-1 and TRBJ1-4; 7 positions match TRBD1. With V trimmed by 4 bases and J by 8 bases, 13 bases remained unmatched. The CDR3 runs to 15 residues. Germline CDR1 is SQVTM and CDR2 is ANQGSEA. In nucleotides, the CDR3 is TGCAGCGTTGGAATAACCGGGACAGCGGGCGAAAAACTGTTTTTT. Translated: CSVGITGTAGEKLFF.

This clone has only a few counts. The chain couples TRBV18 to TRBJ1-1, with a tentative D call TRBD1 (6 bases). In germline, CDR1 is KGHSH, CDR2 LQKENI. The germline V and J ends were trimmed by 3 bases and 1 base, with 9 bases remaining between them. CDR3 length equals 14 residues. CDR3 protein: CASSPRTENTEAFF. In nucleotides, the CDR3 is TGTGCCAGCTCACCTCGGACAGAGAACACTGAAGCTTTCTTT.

The chain has TRBV18 and TRBJ2-1; 7 positions match TRBD2. The CDR3 length is 14 residues. J gave up 7 bases and V 0 bases, and 3 bases lay outside the gene matches. Germline assignment: CDR1 KGHSH and CDR2 LQKENI. As DNA, the CDR3 is TGTGCCAGCTCACCACCTTCGCGGGAGAATGAGCAGTTCTTC. Protein: CASSPPSRENEQFF.

The J gene is TRBJ1-6, the V gene TRBV2; D uncertain. Trimming took off 2 bases at V and 10 bases at J, with 12 bases between the two ends. This CDR3 is built from 14 residues. Germline assignment: CDR1 SNHLY and CDR2 FYNNEI. The CDR3 sequence: CASSELQYRSPLHF. Here the CDR3 DNA reads TGTGCCAGCAGTGAATTACAGTATCGATCACCCCTCCACTTT.

The chain has TRBV3-1 (or the pseudogene TRBV3-2) and TRBJ2-7; the D gene is possibly TRBD1 (6 bases). Germline CDR1 LGHDT, CDR2 YNNKEL (reference sequence). Trimming left V 2 bases short and J 4 bases short, with 18 bases between. The CDR3 is 16 residues long. CDR3 bases: TGTGCCAGCAGCCAAAGCCGGGACACCGCCTTTTACGAGCAGTACTTC. Translating it yields CASSQSRDTAFYEQYF.

V and J are TRBV7-9 and TRBJ2-7, with 8 bases fitting TRBD1. The germline V gene has CDR1 SEHNR and CDR2 FQNEAQ (reference sequence). Trimming took 5 bases from V and 5 from J; bases not matched to a gene: 8. This CDR3 has 14 residues. DNA for the CDR3: TGTGCCAGCAGCCGGGGACAGGCGGTCCACGAGCAGTACTTC. Residues: CASSRGQAVHEQYF.

The chain uses TRBV12-3 or TRBV12-4 and TRBJ2-2; 7 bases align to TRBD1. The ends lost 7 bases at V and 6 bases at J; junction bases unmatched: 5. CDR3 size: 13 residues. CDR3 DNA: TGTGCCAGCATGACAGGGCTCGCCGGGGAGCTGTTTTTT. Protein: CASMTGLAGELFF.

V gene TRBV7-9 combines with J gene TRBJ2-1; a possible D gene is TRBD2 (5 bases). Germline V gene sequence: CDR1 SEHNR, CDR2 FQNEAQ (reference sequence). The CDR3 runs 13 residues. The V end lost 2 bases, the J end lost 9 bases, and 11 bases lay between the germline ends. For the CDR3, the DNA is TGTGCCAGCAGCTTAACTAGAAACGGTGAGCAGTTCTTC. Amino acid sequence: CASSLTRNGEQFF.

This chain connects TRBV2 to TRBJ2-1; 10 nucleotides match TRBD1. Per the germline V gene, CDR1 is SNHLY and CDR2 is FYNNEI. Trimming removed 7 bases from V and 16 bases from J; junction bases left unmatched: 16. The CDR3 is 14 amino acids. The CDR3 here is CASNDRGLATVIFF. CDR3 DNA sequence: TGTGCCAGCAATGACAGGGGGCTTGCAACGGTTATTTTCTTC.

Here the CDR3 reads CASSLSPTGGNYEQYF. CDR3 sequence (DNA): TGTGCCAGCAGTTTATCCCCGACAGGGGGTAACTACGAGCAGTACTTC. This chain connects TRBV27 to TRBJ2-7, with 9 bases aligning to TRBD1. The germline gives CDR1 MNHEY, CDR2 SMNVEV (reference sequence). Trimming cost V 0 bases and J 3 bases; bases outside gene matches: 6. There are 16 residues in the CDR3.

This clone was seen more than once but under ten times. This chain uses TRBV18 with TRBJ1-4; the D gene is possibly TRBD1 (6 bases). Trimming removed 6 bases from V and 0 bases from J, with 11 bases in between. The length of the CDR3 is 15 residues. In germline, CDR1 is KGHSH, CDR2 LQKENI. CDR3 in amino acids: CASSGQPATNEKLFF. CDR3 DNA: TGTGCCAGCTCCGGACAGCCCGCAACTAATGAAAAACTGTTTTTT.

The sample holds one count of this clone. This chain's CDR3 is CSELIRDTQYF. The CDR3 coding sequence is TGCAGTGAACTCATACGAGATACGCAGTATTTT. The chain joins TRBV20-1 to TRBJ2-3; no clear D gene. This CDR3 comprises 11 residues. Germline CDR1 is DFQATT and CDR2 is SNEGSKA (reference sequence). V was pared by 7 bases and J by 5 bases, with 10 bases between.

The chain has TRBV10-2 and TRBJ1-6, with a tentative D call TRBD1 (6 bases). From germline, CDR1 is WSHSY and CDR2 SAAADI. V was pared by 10 bases and J by 10 bases, with 14 bases between. CDR3 length: 12 amino acids. In DNA, the CDR3 is TGCGCCACAGCCAGGGGCCGGTCACCCCTCCACTTT. Translation gives CATARGRSPLHF.

The genes are TRBV28 and TRBJ2-7, with TRBD2 matching over 12 bases. Germline-derived CDR1 and CDR2 are MDHEN and SYDVKM. The CDR3 has 17 amino acids. V trimming: 6 bases; J trimming: 4 bases; junction bases outside the gene matches: 13. CDR3 sequence reads: CASRPYGLAGKIYEQYF. For the CDR3, the DNA is TGTGCCAGCAGGCCCTACGGACTAGCGGGAAAGATATACGAGCAGTACTTC.

The chain employs TRBV6-1 and TRBJ2-1, with TRBD2 matching over 12 bases. This CDR3 has 17 residues. Trimming at V came to 8 bases and at J to 0 bases, leaving 8 bases not matched to a gene. Germline V gene sequence: CDR1 MNHNS, CDR2 SASEGT. CDR3 nucleotides: TGTGCCAGCCGTGGGACTAGCGGGTCGAGCTCCTACAATGAGCAGTTCTTC. It is translated as CASRGTSGSSSYNEQFF.

This chain links TRBV18 with TRBJ1-1, with TRBD1 as a possible D gene (5 bases). The ends were cut back, 6 bases at V and 2 bases at J, with 7 bases in the middle. CDR3 length: 12 residues. Germline V CDR1 and CDR2: KGHSH, LQKENI. CDR3 in DNA: TGTGCCAGCTCTCAGGGTAACACTGAAGCTTTCTTT. Translated: CASSQGNTEAFF.

The chain carries TRBV7-8 and TRBJ2-7, with D uncertain. This CDR3 comprises 16 residues. V was trimmed by 1 base and J by 0 bases, leaving 13 bases between them. CDR1 and CDR2 from the germline V gene are SGHVS and FQNEAQ. In DNA form, the CDR3 reads TGTGCCAGCAGCTTAGTAGGCGACTGGAGCTCCTACGAGCAGTACTTC. This gives the protein CASSLVGDWSSYEQYF.

This clone was recorded a few times. The chain uses TRBV7-9 and TRBJ2-1; D is perhaps TRBD2 (6 bases). Germline assignment: CDR1 SEHNR and CDR2 FQNEAQ (reference sequence). There are 17 residues in the CDR3. Trimming stripped 0 bases from V and 0 bases from J, with 12 bases between. This CDR3 is CASSLAGLASSYNEQFF. The CDR3 nucleotides read TGTGCCAGCAGCTTAGCGGGGCTAGCGAGCTCCTACAATGAGCAGTTCTTC.

The chain carries TRBV6-5 and TRBJ2-1; D unclear. CDR3 length: 12 residues. Deletions cut 7 bases from V and 4 bases from J, with 8 bases between. Germline assignment: CDR1 MNHEY and CDR2 SVGAGI. CDR3 nucleotides: TGTGCCAGCAACGAACAGTACAATGAGCAGTTCTTC. Residues: CASNEQYNEQFF.

The chain joins TRBV6-5 to TRBJ1-4; D call uncertain. The germline gives CDR1 MNHEY, CDR2 SVGAGI. This CDR3 comprises 13 residues. Trimming shortened V by 6 bases and J by 7 bases, and 12 bases separated the two germline ends. The CDR3 region is CASSPSRSEKLFF. DNA of the CDR3: TGTGCCAGCAGCCCAAGTCGGAGTGAAAAACTGTTTTTT.

This clone is judged medium-sized. The rearrangement joins TRBV30 to TRBJ2-2, with TRBD1 identical over 8 bases. The CDR3 is 16 amino acids. The junction had 11 bases not matched to a gene; V was cut back by 0 bases and J by 8 bases. From germline, CDR1 is GTSNPN and CDR2 SVGIG (reference sequence). CDR3 sequence: CAWSVIPGQGRGELFF. CDR3 bases: TGTGCCTGGAGTGTAATCCCCGGACAGGGTCGAGGGGAGCTGTTTTTT.

This chain links TRBV12-3 or TRBV12-4 with TRBJ2-5; no definite D call. The V gene lost 4 bases and the J gene lost 5 bases, with 5 bases spanning the gap. The CDR3 runs 11 residues. CDR3 in DNA: TGTGCCAGCAGTTCGCGGGAGACCCAGTACTTC. Its protein is CASSSRETQYF.

The genes are TRBV19 and TRBJ1-1; possible D gene TRBD1, 5 bases. Germline CDR1 reads LNHDA; CDR2 reads SQIVND (reference sequence). The CDR3 sequence is 14 residues long. The ends were cut back, 1 base at V and 4 bases at J, with 10 bases in the middle. This CDR3 reads CASSIARAGTEAFF. The CDR3 nucleotides are TGTGCCAGTAGTATAGCCAGGGCTGGCACTGAAGCTTTCTTT.

The V gene is TRBV19, the J gene TRBJ2-7; no reliable D call. Trimming took 6 bases from V and 0 from J, leaving 9 bases between them. The CDR3 is 13 residues long. The V gene's germline CDR1 is LNHDA and CDR2 SQIVND (reference sequence). CDR3 bases: TGTGCCAGTAGCGGAGACGGCTCCTACGAGCAGTACTTC. It yields the protein CASSGDGSYEQYF.

The chain employs TRBV5-4 and TRBJ2-7, with 8 nucleotides matching TRBD1. Germline assignment: CDR1 SGHNT and CDR2 YYREEE (reference sequence). The CDR3 runs 13 residues. Germline trimming cut 3 bases from V and 4 bases from J; bases unmatched to any gene: 3. The CDR3: CASSSRQGYEQYF. CDR3 nucleotides: TGTGCCAGCAGCTCGAGACAGGGGTACGAGCAGTACTTC.

The rearrangement uses TRBV21-1 and TRBJ2-5; the table's D gene call, TRBD1, was not cross checked with the DNA. TRBV21-1 is a pseudogene locus. The CDR3 is 15 residues long. CDR3 DNA: TGTGCCAGCAGCTTAAACAGAAGTATAATGAAGACCCAGTACTTC. Residues: CASSLNRSIMKTQYF.

CDR3: CASSQQENYGYTF. The CDR3 DNA follows: TGTGCCAGCAGTCAACAGGAGAACTATGGCTACACCTTC. V is TRBV12-3 or TRBV12-4 and J is TRBJ1-2; TRBD1 might be the D (5 bases). The CDR3 contains 13 residues. V was cut by 5 bases and J by 2 bases, with 9 bases left in between.